This T cell receptor (beta chain) was retrieved from a study of blood T cell repertoires in COVID-19. Study-wide context: In each case, the material was cDNA or gDNA derived from T cells, B-cell-depleted T cells, or PBMCs.

The data were produced by immunoSEQ multiplex PCR, yet TCRdb's version contains in-frame clones alone and is incomplete. The data contain about 160,000 clones, around 86% of them seen just once; the ten biggest clones take up approximately 6.1%. CDR3 size: 16 residues. The germline V gene has CDR1 MDHEN and CDR2 SYDVKM. Trimming removed 6 bases at V and 9 bases at J, with 23 bases between. The chain joins TRBV28 to TRBJ1-4, with D perhaps TRBD1 (6 bases). Sequences were obtained from peripheral blood. The TCR was taken from a man older than 75 with acute or convalescent COVID-19. As DNA, the CDR3 is TGTGCCAGCAGACGGATGCAGGGGCCACCAAATAAAAAACTGTTTTTT. It yields the protein CASRRMQGPPNKKLFF. The variable domain in full, completed from reference TRBV28 and TRBJ1-4, reads DVKVTQSSRYLVKRTGEKVFLECVQDMDHENMFWYRQDPGLGLRLIYFSYDVKMKEKGDIPEGYSVSREKKERFSLILESASTNQTSMYLCASRRMQGPPNKKLFFGSGTQLSVL.